The entry that follows covers one TCR beta chain sequence. The data derive from a study of blood T cell repertoires in COVID-19. The wider study: Sources were T cells, B-cell-depleted T cells, or PBMCs; the material itself was cDNA or gDNA.

CDR1 and CDR2 from the germline V gene are SGHRS and YFSETQ. The CDR3 is 15 amino acids. With 4 bases clipped from V and 2 bases from J, the junction kept 4 bases outside the gene matches. Sequencing was performed with immunoSEQ multiplex PCR; in TCRdb, only in-frame clones are kept and a portion is missing. The table has roughly 200,000 clones, approximately 85% seen once. Self-reported history from a screening survey and questionnaire set each donor's cohort. The sample comprised PBMCs or T cells enriched from blood (not recorded which). The rearrangement joins TRBV5-1 to TRBJ2-1; 9 nucleotides line up with TRBD1. This clonotype was sampled from a woman under 40 who had recovered from COVID-19. CDR3 amino acids: CASSSTGGPYNEQFF. CDR3 coding DNA: TGCGCCAGCAGCAGCACAGGGGGCCCCTACAATGAGCAGTTCTTC. The full variable domain, its missing parts supplied by reference TRBV5-1 and TRBJ2-1, is KAGVTQTPRYLIKTRGQQVTLSCSPISGHRSVSWYQQTPGQGLQFLFEYFSETQRNKGNFPGRFSGRQFSNSRSEMNVSTLELGDSALYLCASSSTGGPYNEQFFGPGTRLTVL.